A single sample gave rise to the 18 T cell receptor beta chains below, sequenced in a study of T cells after yellow fever vaccination. MiXCR was run by TCRdb on the 5' RACE reads, yielding one entry per CDR3 protein. The sample includes hundreds of thousands of distinct CDR3 sequences, 15% to 20% of them seen just once. Specimen: PBMCs, collected 15 days after the yellow fever booster vaccination. These receptors all come from a man aged 25 to 45 who received the YFV17D yellow fever vaccine.

This clonotype occurred a few times. One junction end disagrees with the germline gene, perhaps due to a read error. The V and J genes are TRBV7-7 and TRBJ2-1; no reliable D call. The CDR3 extends over 13 amino acids. Looked up from germline, CDR1 is SSHAT and CDR2 is FNYEAQ (reference sequence). The CDR3 bases are TGTGCTAGCAGCCCAAACTTCGGCGATGAGCAGTTCTTC. This translates into CASSPNFGDEQFF. Supplemented by reference TRBV7-7 and TRBJ2-1, the full variable domain reads GAGVSQSPRYKVTKRGQDVTLRCDPISSHATLYWYQQALGQGPEFLTYFNYEAQPDKSGLPSDRFSAERPEGSISTLTIQRTEQRDSAMYRCASSPNFGDEQFFGPGTRLTVL.

The chain recombines TRBV20-1 with TRBJ2-3; 14 positions match TRBD2. Germline values: CDR1 DFQATT, CDR2 SNEGSKA (reference sequence). V lost 5 bases to trimming and J lost 4 bases; unmatched junction nucleotides: 8. The CDR3 consists of 16 residues. CDR3 sequence: CSAFPTSGREADTQYF. The CDR3 bases are TGCAGTGCTTTCCCGACTAGCGGGAGGGAAGCAGATACGCAGTATTTT.

This sequence joins TRBV24-1 and TRBJ1-5; TRBD1 is a possible D gene (6 bases). CDR3 length: 16 amino acids. V shed 6 bases and J shed 6 bases, with 20 bases lying between them. The germline V gene has CDR1 KGHDR and CDR2 SFDVKD. The CDR3 bases are TGTGCCACCAGTCGGTCTGGGCACAGGGTTTGTCAGCCCCAGCATTTT. It translates to CATSRSGHRVCQPQHF.

This rearrangement joins TRBV20-1 to TRBJ2-1; TRBD2 agrees at 9 bases. Germline CDR1 is DFQATT and CDR2 is SNEGSKA (reference sequence). V lost 6 bases, J lost 7 bases, and 13 bases stayed unmatched. The CDR3 is made up of 15 amino acids. CDR3 protein: CSAPGSGSRRNEQFF. CDR3 DNA: TGCAGTGCCCCTGGTAGCGGGAGTAGGAGAAATGAGCAGTTCTTC.

This clonotype has only a few counts. V and J are TRBV6-6 and TRBJ2-7; D gene uncertain. Germline values: CDR1 MNHNY, CDR2 SVGAGI (reference sequence). Trimming shortened V by 8 bases and J by 3 bases, and 5 bases separated the two germline ends. CDR3 length: 10 residues. In DNA, the CDR3 is TGTGCCAGCGCCAACTACGAGCAGTACTTC. Translating gives CASANYEQYF.

The chain carries TRBV7-9 and TRBJ1-1; D remains ambiguous. CDR3 length: 15 residues. The ends were cut back, 1 base at V and 1 base at J, with 10 bases in the middle. Germline V lookup: CDR1 SEHNR, CDR2 FQNEAQ (reference sequence). CDR3 sequence: CASSLDGKRNTEAFF. CDR3 nucleotide sequence: TGTGCCAGCAGCTTAGATGGCAAGAGGAACACTGAAGCTTTCTTT. The full variable domain, its missing parts supplied by reference TRBV7-9 and TRBJ1-1, is DTGVSQNPRHKITKRGQNVTFRCDPISEHNRLYWYRQTLGQGPEFLTYFQNEAQLEKSRLLSDRFSAERPKGSFSTLEIQRTEQGDSAMYLCASSLDGKRNTEAFFGQGTRLTVV.

The J gene is TRBJ2-5, the V gene TRBV20-1, with unresolved D. Germline CDR1 reads DFQATT; CDR2 reads SNEGSKA (reference sequence). CDR3 length: 15 amino acids. Trimming took off 1 base at V and 3 bases at J, with 15 bases between the two ends. In nucleotides, the CDR3 is TGCAGTGCTAGAGCTCCCCAAAAGAGTAAAGAGACCCAGTACTTC. Translating gives CSARAPQKSKETQYF.

The genes are TRBV27 and TRBJ2-1; TRBD1 matches 10 bases. Germline V CDR1 and CDR2: MNHEY, SMNVEV (reference sequence). Trimming took 6 bases from V and 3 from J; bases not matched to a gene: 5. The CDR3 is 15 residues long. Here the CDR3 reads CASRLRDRGYNEQFF. CDR3 DNA: TGTGCCAGCAGACTCCGGGACAGGGGCTACAATGAGCAGTTCTTC.

This clonotype was detected only a few times. This chain links TRBV2 with TRBJ2-7, with 15 bases lining up with TRBD2. V shed 4 bases and J 5 bases; nucleotides not matched to a gene: 3. Germline V CDR1 and CDR2: SNHLY, FYNNEI. The CDR3 is made up of 15 amino acids. This chain's CDR3 is CASSGTSGRDNEQYF. CDR3 DNA sequence: TGTGCCAGCAGTGGGACTAGCGGGAGGGACAACGAGCAGTACTTC.

This clonotype was counted a few times. The V and J genes are TRBV4-2 and TRBJ2-7, with unresolved D. This CDR3 is 15 amino acids long. The germline V gene encodes CDR1 LGHNA and CDR2 YNFKEQ. Trimming took off 1 base at V and 1 base at J, with 11 bases between the two ends. The DNA for the CDR3 is TGTGCCAGCAGCCAAGCCACTCTTTCTTCCTACGAGCAGTACTTC. Translating gives CASSQATLSSYEQYF.

This chain links TRBV3-1 with TRBJ2-4, with 8 bases identical to TRBD2. There are 15 residues in the CDR3. Germline V gene lookup returns CDR1 LGHDT and CDR2 YNNKEL (reference sequence). V trimming: 1 base; J trimming: 6 bases; junction bases outside the gene matches: 5. The chain's CDR3 is CASSQGQRELNIQYF. DNA of the CDR3: TGTGCCAGCAGCCAAGGCCAGCGGGAGTTAAACATTCAGTACTTC.

The V call is TRBV29-1, the J call TRBJ2-3; TRBD1 or TRBD2 may be the D gene (6 bases each). The germline V gene has CDR1 SQVTM and CDR2 ANQGSEA. The V end was cut by 7 bases, the J end by 3 bases, with 8 bases between. The CDR3 has 11 amino acids. CDR3: CSGGATDTQYF. The DNA for the CDR3 is TGCAGCGGGGGGGCGACAGATACGCAGTATTTT.

This chain joins TRBV11-2 and TRBJ2-1; D remains ambiguous. Per germline, CDR1 SGHAT and CDR2 FQNNGV. The ends were cut back, 7 bases at V and 2 bases at J, with 18 bases in the middle. This CDR3 comprises 16 residues. The CDR3 sequence is CASTRLMGKTYNEQFF. DNA of the CDR3: TGTGCCAGCACCCGACTTATGGGGAAGACCTACAATGAGCAGTTCTTC.

The J gene is TRBJ1-1, the V gene TRBV7-9; no firm D call. Trimming removed 2 bases at V and 6 bases at J, with 4 bases between. Germline-derived CDR1 and CDR2 are SEHNR and FQNEAQ (reference sequence). The CDR3 runs to 11 residues. CDR3 amino acids: CASSLSAEAFF. CDR3 nucleotides: TGTGCCAGCAGCTTATCCGCTGAAGCTTTCTTT.

This clonotype was counted a few times. The gene calls are TRBV7-2 and TRBJ2-7; 8 bases are a match to TRBD1. J lost 3 bases, V lost 5 bases, and 6 bases had no gene match. This CDR3 has 14 amino acids. In germline, CDR1 is SGHTA, CDR2 FQGNSA. CDR3 sequence: CASSRQGRGYEQYF. The CDR3 bases are TGTGCCAGCAGCCGACAGGGGCGCGGCTACGAGCAGTACTTC.

This clonotype was found many times. V is TRBV7-9 and J is TRBJ2-1; D unresolved. CDR3 length: 17 amino acids. The V and J ends lost 0 bases and 3 bases respectively, with 15 bases between them. Germline CDR1 reads SEHNR; CDR2 reads FQNEAQ (reference sequence). The CDR3: CASSLALRTLNYNEQFF. The CDR3 nucleotides are TGTGCCAGCAGCTTAGCGCTCAGAACTCTAAACTACAATGAGCAGTTCTTC.

The table lists this clonotype with a few counts. One base away lies a much larger clone, so this may be a sequencing read error. This chain uses TRBV2 with TRBJ1-1, with D uncertain. CDR1 is SNHLY, CDR2 FYNNEI, per germline. V lost 6 bases and J 4 bases, leaving 0 bases between the germline ends. The CDR3 sequence is 9 residues long. The CDR3 DNA reads as TGTGCCAGCAGCACTGAAGCTTTCTTT. Its translation is CASSTEAFF. Drawing the rest from reference TRBV2 and TRBJ1-1, the complete variable domain is EPEVTQTPSHQVTQMGQEVILRCVPISNHLYFYWYRQILGQKVEFLVSFYNNEISEKSEIFDDQFSVERPDGSNFTLKIRSTKLEDSAMYFCASSTEAFFGQGTRLTVV.

This clonotype came up a few times. V is TRBV6-2 or TRBV6-3 and J is TRBJ2-2; D gene ambiguous. Germline V gene data show CDR1 as MNHEY and CDR2 as SVGEGT. The CDR3 has 13 amino acids. V was clipped by 7 bases and J by 4 bases, with 10 bases between them. The CDR3 is CASTQGLTGELFF. The CDR3 nucleotides read TGTGCCAGCACCCAAGGGCTCACCGGGGAGCTGTTTTTT.